This TCR beta chain was retrieved from a study of blood T cell repertoires in COVID-19. Background on the study: The analysed material was cDNA or gDNA that came from T cells, B-cell-depleted T cells, or PBMCs.

This table comes from immunoSEQ multiplex PCR, and its TCRdb copy is limited to in-frame clones, with some not included. The data hold about 180,000 clones, with about 79% observed a single time. Recovery among Cohort 3 donors was established by two negative PCRs, clearance, or symptom resolution. This CDR3 is 14 amino acids long. Trimming removed 3 bases from V and 4 bases from J; junction bases left unmatched: 4. CDR1 is SNHLY, CDR2 FYNNEI, per germline. The sequence derives from a man between 45 and 60 years old who had recovered from COVID-19. V usage is TRBV2 and J usage is TRBJ1-2; TRBD1 aligns across 8 bases. Sequenced sample: PBMCs or T cells enriched from blood (not recorded which). The chain's CDR3 is CASSDRGRFYGYTF. In DNA, the CDR3 is TGTGCCAGCAGTGACAGGGGGCGGTTCTATGGCTACACCTTC.